This TCR beta chain derives from a study of blood T cell repertoires in COVID-19. The wider study: Sites in the United States, Italy and Spain provided acute and convalescent COVID-19 samples. The cDNA or gDNA used as material had been derived from T cells, B-cell-depleted T cells, or PBMCs.

Germline CDR1 is LNHDA and CDR2 is SQIVND (reference sequence). The CDR3 consists of 14 residues. Trimming cost V 6 bases and J 2 bases; bases outside gene matches: 1. This clone showed up just a few times. This specimen includes other DNA sequences encoding the same CDR3. As processed by the authors: Using reference gene primer amplification, nucleated cell counts were estimated. The table came from immunoSEQ multiplex PCR; TCRdb's copy has only in-frame clones and leaves some out. V and J calls and clone size are given by that table; D and trimming were obtained from the DNA. The sample lists about 210,000 clones; 84% were seen once.

Sequenced sample: peripheral blood. This TCR came from a woman in her 50s with active or convalescent COVID-19. V usage is TRBV19 and J usage is TRBJ1-5; TRBD1 matches at 10 bases. The CDR3 DNA sequence: TGTGCCAGTAGAGGACAGGGGGGCAATCAGCCCCAGCATTTT. Protein product: CASRGQGGNQPQHF.